Each of the 22 T cell receptor beta chains below was sequenced from the same sample in a study of blood T cell repertoires in COVID-19. Sequencing used immunoSEQ multiplex PCR; TCRdb keeps in-frame clones, though not all of them. The table has 150,000 or so clones, approximately 80% seen once. Sequencing was done on a sample of peripheral blood. These receptors came from a woman between 55 and 75 years old with acute or convalescent COVID-19.

The table lists this clone with a count of one. The chain joins TRBV19 to TRBJ2-7, with 8 bases that match TRBD1. V dropped 3 bases and J dropped 4; count of bases not matched to a gene: 8. Per the germline V gene, CDR1 is LNHDA and CDR2 is SQIVND (reference sequence). This CDR3 is built from 15 residues. CDR3 protein: CASSILDRGRYEQYF. The DNA for the CDR3 is TGTGCCAGTAGTATCCTCGACAGGGGAAGGTACGAGCAGTACTTC.

The chain has TRBV5-1 and TRBJ2-3; D is perhaps TRBD1 (6 bases). V was clipped by 5 bases and J by 3 bases, with 22 bases between them. The germline CDR1 and CDR2 sequences are SGHRS and YFSETQ. The CDR3 is 17 amino acids. The CDR3 reads CASSTTGKLFGTDTQYF. Here the CDR3 DNA reads TGCGCCAGCAGTACTACAGGGAAACTGTTCGGAACAGATACGCAGTATTTT.

This chain links TRBV19 with TRBJ2-5, with D perhaps matching TRBD1 (6 bases). The CDR3 runs to 13 residues. CDR1 LNHDA and CDR2 SQIVND come from the germline V gene (reference sequence). V was pared by 8 bases and J by 5 bases, with 15 bases between. The chain's CDR3 is CASGTGMWETQYF. CDR3 DNA: TGTGCCAGTGGAACAGGGATGTGGGAGACCCAGTACTTC.

This chain joins TRBV21-1 and TRBJ1-1; TRBD1 is the table's D call, not checked against the DNA. TRBV21-1 is a pseudogene segment. The length of the CDR3 is 16 residues. CDR3 in amino acids: CASSKVGDRSNTEAFF. The CDR3 DNA reads TGTGCCAGCAGCAAAGTTGGGGACAGGTCGAACACTGAAGCTTTCTTT.

V usage is TRBV27 and J usage is TRBJ2-3; D remains ambiguous. CDR1 is MNHEY and CDR2 is SMNVEV in the germline V gene (reference sequence). The CDR3 contains 13 residues. V lost 3 bases and J lost 1, with 5 bases in between. The CDR3 nucleotides are TGTGCCAGCAGTTTCCGGGGCACAGATACGCAGTATTTT. Protein product: CASSFRGTDTQYF.

V usage is TRBV25-1 and J usage is TRBJ1-1, with a weak D call TRBD1 (5 bases). The CDR3 runs to 16 residues. V lost 1 base to trimming and J lost 0 bases, with 12 bases between them. Germline assignment: CDR1 MGHDK and CDR2 SYGVNS. The CDR3 coding sequence is TGTGCCAGCAGTGAATCGGGGACTTACTTGAACACTGAAGCTTTCTTT. Protein product: CASSESGTYLNTEAFF.

This chain joins TRBV4-1 and TRBJ1-5; the D is unclear. Trimming left V 1 base short and J 10 bases short, with 17 bases between. The CDR3 runs to 15 residues. Germline loops: CDR1 MGHRA, CDR2 YSYEKL. The CDR3 protein is CASSQGAQLPGPQHF. CDR3 DNA sequence: TGCGCCAGCAGCCAAGGGGCGCAATTGCCAGGCCCCCAGCATTTT.

V usage is TRBV10-3 and J usage is TRBJ1-5; D is ambiguous. The CDR3 extends over 13 amino acids. The V end was cut by 3 bases, the J end by 1 base, with 4 bases between. Germline V lookup: CDR1 ENHRY, CDR2 SYGVKD. The CDR3 reads CAISEASNQPQHF. CDR3 sequence (DNA): TGTGCCATCAGTGAAGCCAGCAATCAGCCCCAGCATTTT.

CDR3 DNA sequence: TGTGCCAGCAGCCAAGCGGGTAGACCGACGGAGCAGTTCTTC. Translation gives CASSQAGRPTEQFF. The rearrangement uses TRBV14 and TRBJ2-1; D not resolved. Trimming pared 1 base from V and 10 bases from J, leaving 14 bases between. Germline loops: CDR1 SGHDN, CDR2 FVKESK. CDR3 length: 14 amino acids.

Note on this clone: Its ends do not fully match the called genes, so a read error is possible. V usage is TRBV18 and J usage is TRBJ2-1; tentatively, D is TRBD1 (6 bases). Per germline, CDR1 KGHSH and CDR2 LQKENI. CDR3 length: 15 amino acids. The CDR3 spells CASSPPDRTYNEQFF. The CDR3 nucleotides read TGTGCCAGCTCCCCACCCGACAGGACCTACAATGAGCAGTTCTTC.

The chain uses TRBV12-3 or TRBV12-4 and TRBJ2-1; 7 bases align to TRBD2. The CDR3 contains 12 residues. Trimming removed 7 bases from V and 8 bases from J; junction bases left unmatched: 5. The CDR3 sequence is CASTRRGDEQFF. The CDR3 bases are TGTGCCAGCACGCGCCGGGGGGATGAGCAGTTCTTC.

The rearrangement links TRBV27 to TRBJ1-2, with 7 positions matching TRBD1. The CDR3 consists of 14 residues. V was pared by 4 bases and J by 8 bases, with 10 bases of the junction left unmatched. Germline assignment: CDR1 MNHEY and CDR2 SMNVEV (reference sequence). CDR3 sequence (DNA): TGTGCCAGCAGTTCTTTAGGGGGCGCGCGGGGCTACACCTTC. It translates to CASSSLGGARGYTF.

The genes are TRBV6-5 and TRBJ2-7; possibly TRBD2 for D (6 bases). This CDR3 contains 14 residues. CDR1 and CDR2 from the germline V gene are MNHEY and SVGAGI. Between the trimmed V and J ends, which lost 5 bases and 5 bases, there was a span of 16 bases. This CDR3 is CASSTQGGRDEQYV. Written as DNA, the CDR3 is TGTGCCAGCAGTACCCAGGGAGGAAGGGACGAGCAGTACGTC.

The chain links TRBV5-1 to TRBJ2-2; TRBD2 aligns across 8 bases. Germline CDR1 and CDR2: SGHRS and YFSETQ. The CDR3 contains 16 residues. Germline trimming cut 8 bases from V and 1 base from J; bases unmatched to any gene: 10. CDR3 sequence: CASSQGTSWNTGELFF. The CDR3, as DNA: TGCGCCAGTTCACAAGGGACTAGTTGGAACACCGGGGAGCTGTTTTTT.

There are a few counts of this clone. The chain has TRBV19 and TRBJ1-1; weak D call: TRBD1 (6 bases). CDR1 and CDR2 from the germline V gene are LNHDA and SQIVND (reference sequence). With 7 bases removed from V and 3 bases from J, the gap between germline ends came to 12 bases. This CDR3 has 13 amino acids. The CDR3 region has the DNA TGTGCCAGTACCCAAACAGGGCACACTGAAGCTTTCTTT. Protein: CASTQTGHTEAFF.

This clone came up a few times. The genes are TRBV3-1 (or the pseudogene TRBV3-2) and TRBJ1-5, with 8 bases lining up with TRBD1. The length of the CDR3 is 17 residues. Germline V CDR1 and CDR2: LGHDT, YNNKEL (reference sequence). Trimming at V came to 0 bases and at J to 3 bases, leaving 7 bases not matched to a gene. The CDR3 DNA reads as TGTGCCAGCAGCCAAGATCCAGGACAGGGCCTCAATCAGCCCCAGCATTTT. Its translation is CASSQDPGQGLNQPQHF.

CDR3 DNA: TGTGCCAGCAGCTTAGGGGCGGGGGCCTTCTACGAGCAGTACTTC. This gives the protein CASSLGAGAFYEQYF. The rearrangement links TRBV7-3 to TRBJ2-7; D perhaps matches TRBD2 (7 bases). The germline V and J ends were trimmed by 2 bases and 3 bases, with 14 bases remaining between them. Germline V CDR1 and CDR2: SGHTA, FQGTGA. The CDR3 spans 15 residues.

In DNA form, the CDR3 reads TGTGCCAGCAGCCAAGATCTTGGGACAGGGTCGGAGACCCAGTACTTC. Its protein product is CASSQDLGTGSETQYF. V and J are TRBV4-2 and TRBJ2-5; 9 bases line up with TRBD1. Per germline, CDR1 LGHNA and CDR2 YNFKEQ. The CDR3 consists of 16 residues. The V and J ends lost 0 bases and 5 bases, in that order; junction bases with no gene match: 7.

This chain uses TRBV25-1 with TRBJ1-2; D perhaps matches TRBD1 (5 bases). The V gene's germline CDR1 is MGHDK and CDR2 SYGVNS. The length of the CDR3 is 14 residues. V lost 2 bases, J lost 3 bases, and 10 bases lay in between. The chain's CDR3 is CASSEQGLDYGYTF. The CDR3 coding sequence is TGTGCCAGCAGTGAACAGGGATTGGACTATGGCTACACCTTC.

This chain joins TRBV7-9 and TRBJ1-1; 8 nucleotides line up with TRBD1. CDR3 size: 18 residues. Trimming removed 2 bases from V and 0 bases from J; junction bases left unmatched: 11. CDR1 and CDR2 from the germline V gene are SEHNR and FQNEAQ (reference sequence). CDR3 nucleotides: TGTGCCAGCAGCTTAATGGCAGGGGGCGCGTCCATGAACACTGAAGCTTTCTTT. This translates into CASSLMAGGASMNTEAFF.

The V gene is TRBV9, the J gene TRBJ2-3; 11 bases map to TRBD2. The CDR3 is 18 amino acids. With V trimmed by 0 bases and J by 2 bases, 8 bases remained unmatched. CDR1 SGDLS and CDR2 YYNGEE come from the germline V gene. The CDR3, as DNA: TGTGCCAGCAGCGTAGGGAAGCTAGCGGGGGGAATCACAGATACGCAGTATTTT. This encodes CASSVGKLAGGITDTQYF.

The rearrangement joins TRBV18 to TRBJ2-5; 8 bases agree with TRBD1. The junction had 6 bases not matched to a gene; V was cut back by 4 bases and J by 2 bases. Germline V gives CDR1 KGHSH, CDR2 LQKENI. The CDR3 extends over 15 amino acids. The CDR3, as DNA: TGTGCCAGCTCACTACAGGGGGGACCTCAAGAGACCCAGTACTTC. Its protein product is CASSLQGGPQETQYF.